Shown below are 15 T cell receptor beta chains from a single sample sequenced in a study of blood T cell repertoires in COVID-19. The data were produced by immunoSEQ multiplex PCR, yet TCRdb's version contains in-frame clones alone and is incomplete. Here the sample spans 57,000 or so clones, approximately 83% being singletons. Sequencing was carried out using peripheral blood. These receptor sequences come from a human donor in a cohort sampled during active COVID-19.

This clone was seen a handful of times. The V and J genes are TRBV7-2 and TRBJ1-2; 8 bases are shared with TRBD1. The trim removed 6 bases at V and 8 bases at J, leaving 14 bases unmatched. This CDR3 is 15 amino acids long. Germline CDR1 SGHTA, CDR2 FQGNSA. CDR3 protein: CASSSSTGVMGGYTF. CDR3 DNA: TGTGCCAGCAGTTCCTCGACAGGGGTTATGGGGGGCTACACCTTC.

This chain links TRBV28 with TRBJ1-6; D uncertain. The CDR3 has 16 amino acids. Germline assignment: CDR1 MDHEN and CDR2 SYDVKM. V gave up 6 bases and J gave up 0 bases, with 12 bases separating them. The CDR3 loop reads CASRREESSYNSPLHF. DNA of the CDR3: TGTGCCAGCAGAAGGGAGGAGAGCTCCTATAATTCACCCCTCCACTTT.

The chain employs TRBV7-9 and TRBJ1-1; 8 bases are a match to TRBD1. Looked up from germline, CDR1 is SEHNR and CDR2 is FQNEAQ (reference sequence). The V gene end was trimmed by 5 bases and the J gene end by 1 base; junction bases not matched to a gene: 9. The CDR3 totals 16 residues. CDR3 in DNA: TGTGCCAGCAGCCCCCTCAGACAGGGGACGAACACTGAAGCTTTCTTT. Amino acids: CASSPLRQGTNTEAFF.

The rearrangement links TRBV29-1 to TRBJ2-2; unclear D gene. The CDR3 is 13 residues long. The germline V gene has CDR1 SQVTM and CDR2 ANQGSEA. Trimming stripped 4 bases from V and 3 bases from J, with 9 bases between. The CDR3 reads CSVVYSYTGELFF. CDR3 in DNA: TGCAGCGTTGTATATAGTTACACCGGGGAGCTGTTTTTT.

This chain joins TRBV5-5 and TRBJ2-5; weak D call: TRBD2 (6 bases). Germline assignment: CDR1 SGHKS and CDR2 YYEKEE (reference sequence). The ends were cut back, 4 bases at V and 4 bases at J, with 11 bases in the middle. The CDR3 runs 13 residues. Here the CDR3 reads CASSPGGRETQYF. In nucleotides, the CDR3 is TGTGCCAGCAGCCCTGGGGGGAGAGAGACCCAGTACTTC.

The chain combines TRBV7-9 with TRBJ1-2, with D possibly matching TRBD1 (6 bases). With 5 bases removed from V and 4 bases from J, the gap between germline ends came to 14 bases. The germline V gene has CDR1 SEHNR and CDR2 FQNEAQ (reference sequence). This CDR3 has 14 amino acids. This chain's CDR3 is CASSPLQGGYGYTF. Here the CDR3 DNA reads TGTGCCAGCAGCCCCTTACAGGGTGGCTATGGCTACACCTTC.

The count of this clone is one. The chain combines TRBV11-1 with TRBJ2-1, with 8 bases identical to TRBD2. Germline V gene sequence: CDR1 SGHAT, CDR2 FQDESV (reference sequence). The CDR3 has 15 amino acids. The junction had 8 bases not matched to a gene; V was cut back by 5 bases and J by 5 bases. CDR3 in DNA: TGTGCCAGCAGCCCACTCCCGGGAGGGCACAATGAGCAGTTCTTC. Amino acids: CASSPLPGGHNEQFF.

This clone was found a few times. The chain uses TRBV10-1 and TRBJ2-2; maybe TRBD2 (5 bases). The V gene lost 5 bases and the J gene lost 2 bases, with 12 bases spanning the gap. Germline V gene sequence: CDR1 WNHNN, CDR2 SYGVQD (reference sequence). This CDR3 has 15 residues. CDR3 loop: CASSRERNNTGELFF. In nucleotides, the CDR3 is TGCGCCAGCAGTAGGGAGAGAAATAACACCGGGGAGCTGTTTTTT.

The CDR3 bases are TGTGCCAGCAGCTTCAGACTAGCGGGCGTCCAAGAGACCCAGTACTTC. The encoded protein is CASSFRLAGVQETQYF. This chain uses TRBV7-2 with TRBJ2-5; 10 nucleotides agree with TRBD2. Germline loops: CDR1 SGHTA, CDR2 FQGNSA. The junction had 5 bases not matched to a gene; V was cut back by 3 bases and J by 1 base. CDR3 length: 16 residues.

The chain recombines TRBV27 with TRBJ2-1; TRBD1 aligns across 11 bases. Per the germline V gene, CDR1 is MNHEY and CDR2 is SMNVEV (reference sequence). The CDR3 contains 13 residues. V lost 4 bases and J lost 8; bases outside the gene matches: 1. In nucleotides, the CDR3 is TGTGCCAGCAGTTGGACAGGGGGCGATGAGCAGTTCTTC. Its protein product is CASSWTGGDEQFF.

The CDR3 nucleotides are TGCGCCAGCAGCTTGCAGGGGCGATCTGGCTACACCTTC. It encodes CASSLQGRSGYTF. The chain employs TRBV5-1 and TRBJ1-2; D might be TRBD1 (6 bases). The CDR3 runs 13 residues. The V end lost 1 base, the J end lost 7 bases, and 11 bases lay between the germline ends. Germline CDR1 is SGHRS and CDR2 is YFSETQ.

The V call is TRBV27, the J call TRBJ2-3; 8 positions match TRBD1. CDR3 length equals 11 residues. Per germline, CDR1 MNHEY and CDR2 SMNVEV (reference sequence). V dropped 6 bases and J dropped 14; count of bases not matched to a gene: 7. The CDR3 coding sequence is TGTGCCAGCAGGACAGGGGCCGCCAGGTATTTT. Translation gives CASRTGAARYF.

This chain joins TRBV5-5 and TRBJ2-1; 7 bases map to TRBD2. The germline V gene encodes CDR1 SGHKS and CDR2 YYEKEE (reference sequence). Losses at the gene ends were 0 bases for V and 12 bases for J; bases not matched to a gene: 3. There are 12 residues in the CDR3. CDR3 DNA: TGTGCCAGCAGCTTGGGAGGACTAGGGCAGTTCTTC. Amino acid sequence: CASSLGGLGQFF.

This sequence joins TRBV19 and TRBJ1-2; D is possibly TRBD1 (6 bases). The length of the CDR3 is 12 residues. V was clipped by 10 bases and J by 7 bases, with 16 bases between them. Per germline, CDR1 LNHDA and CDR2 SQIVND (reference sequence). CDR3 in amino acids: CATLGGARGYTF. The CDR3 DNA reads as TGTGCCACCCTGGGGGGGGCGCGTGGCTACACCTTC. Based on the CDR3 plus reference TRBV19 and TRBJ1-2, the full variable domain is DGGITQSPKYLFRKEGQNVTLSCEQNLNHDAMYWYRQDPGQGLRLIYYSQIVNDFQKGDIAEGYSVSREKKESFPLTVTSAQKNPTAFYLCATLGGARGYTFGSGTRLTVV.

The chain carries TRBV27 and TRBJ1-3; no clear D. CDR1 MNHEY and CDR2 SMNVEV come from the germline V gene (reference sequence). The CDR3 length is 11 residues. The ends were cut back, 8 bases at V and 4 bases at J, with 6 bases in the middle. The CDR3 sequence is CASLQGNTIYF. The CDR3 DNA reads TGTGCCAGCTTACAAGGAAACACCATATATTTT.